This record looks at one T cell receptor (beta chain) sequence and its context. Its antigen is still unknown. No per-base quality is available; no much larger clone lies one base away. This entry is derived from a study of cytomegalovirus exposure and HLA in healthy donors listed by TCRdb under 2017. In the study overall: According to an earlier analysis of 450 to 650 of the donors, 150 million to 200 million T cells yielded 120 million or so unique TCR beta sequences and approximately 280 Gb of sequence data. Around 320 gigabases of sequencing data and approximately 85 million unique TCR sequences were included in an early release covering several hundred HLA-typed donors. Of the 300 to 500 genotyped donors, roughly 76% were placed in the genetic ancestry cluster associated with self-reported Caucasian donors. The study aimed to test whether signatures of past pathogen exposure could be identified by cataloging public T cell receptors. The study profiled the T cell repertoires of hundreds of subjects by immunosequencing and related them to cytomegalovirus serostatus. Along with the approximately 700-subject first cohort, a separate validation cohort of about 110 different subjects was used. The study combined high-throughput TCR immunosequencing, statistical association of individual TCRs with disease status, and machine learning to predict cytomegalovirus infection status. To study patterns of TCR occurrence, a later analysis re-analyzed previously published TCR beta repertoires from 666 donors and added high-resolution HLA genotyping. In the later analysis, no new phenotypic data were used to find candidate immune exposures; instead, reliance was placed on TCR beta sequences and their occurrence across donors. To decide whether each TCR beta V gene segment behaved as functional or pseudogenic, an earlier analysis of approximately 590 of the donors relied on high-throughput TCR beta sequencing. Donor age, sex, ethnicity and CMV serostatus were collected together with the repertoire data. A later genetic analysis took genome-wide SNP genotypes for about 55% of the roughly 670 donors and used that subset as a discovery cohort. All discovery cohort repertoires had been generated using a single sequencing platform. HLA typing covered class I and class II loci at four-digit resolution. The number of donors typed differed by locus, with 629-630 for A, B, C, DRB1 and DQB1, approximately 500 for DQA1, about 610 for DPA1, and 472 for DPB1. About five DR-DQ haplotypes were treated as single units for association and clustering because of strong linkage in the cohort. Among some 410 genotyped donors of the cohort, an average of approximately 220,000 unique TCR beta nucleotide sequences was sequenced per donor, of which approximately 19% were non-productive. Summary of the overall study and its limitations: HLA typing was unavailable for some donors at each locus, so association tests used only the typed subset. Only TCR beta chains were sequenced in this cohort, and the absence of alpha or paired-chain data limited detectable features. The authors suggested that the approach could potentially be generalized to other disease states and immunological phenotypes. Presence/absence analyses assumed roughly uniform sequencing depth across donors, an assumption that may not hold. Linkage disequilibrium might explain the correlated functional status among segregating V segments, but an unknown experimental factor could not be excluded. Specific HLA alleles were associated with 16,951 TCR beta sequences at a false discovery rate of 0.05 in a later analysis. Most TCR sequences were seen in very few donors, while some public TCRs were found in many individuals. For the cohort, immune exposure information was limited to CMV serostatus. When HLA alleles, especially DR and DQ, strongly co-occurred, attributing TCR associations to individual alleles was difficult. A later analysis found that most CMV-associated TCR beta chains appeared HLA-restricted, with HLA associations seemingly driven largely by CMV exposure. According to a later genetic analysis, donors in an Asian-associated ancestry cluster had fewer N-insertions in productive TCRs than the approximately 650-donor mean. The 87-base-pair reads could not distinguish some IMGT-functional V segments, including TRBV6-2 and TRBV6-3, so those segments were excluded. The earlier analysis of about 600 of the donors excluded some 15 rarely observed V segments, including chromosome 9 orphons, because counts were too low. Cytomegalovirus status was reported to be diagnosed by the classifier with high specificity and sensitivity in both the original and validation cohorts. In vitro tests confirmed that a few of the cytomegalovirus-associated TCR beta chains recognize cytomegalovirus antigens. V-gene and J-gene trimming of TCR beta chains was associated with a missense DCLRE1C variant in a later genetic analysis, and the association was replicated in an independent cohort. In a later analysis, several top co-occurrence clusters were reported to appear linked to parvovirus B19, influenza, CMV and Epstein-Barr virus. A further reported finding was that TCR beta sequences accurately predicted the HLA-A and HLA-B alleles for most subjects in the first cohort. A total of 164 TCR beta chains were listed by the study as associated with cytomegalovirus. An earlier analysis of several hundred of the donors showed that most TCR beta V segments appeared in productive rearrangements either about 87% or about 30% of the time, which broadly matched IMGT annotations. A cluster of highly shared sequence variants was judged likely to represent a technical artifact of the sequencing pipeline. Compared with equally common non-associated chains, HLA-associated TCR beta chains in a later analysis were more clonally expanded and had lower generation probabilities. A later analysis found that TCR association rates varied across HLA loci, with DRB1 alleles showing the most associated TCRs and HLA-C alleles the fewest.

The V end loses 1 base and the J end loses 10 bases, and a stretch of 11 bases separates them. From its cysteine to its phenylalanine, the CDR3 spans 13 amino acids. The kept DNA is CDR3 alone, 39 bases in frame from the first base. From the germline V gene, CDR1 is SGHTA and CDR2 is FQGNSA. The cohort was made up of roughly 670 healthy bone marrow donors. At the time of sampling, every cohort member was nominally healthy, though immune exposures that went unrecorded were likely present. The donor was CMV seronegative and belonged to the group of 352 seronegative cohort members. A peripheral blood sample was provided by each donor, and peripheral blood mononuclear cells were used for TCR beta sequencing. Genomic DNA was extracted from the blood cell samples with the Qiagen DNeasy Blood Extraction Kit. Libraries were prepared through the immunoSEQ multiplex PCR assay. For the multiplex PCR, a mixture combining 60 forward primers for TCR Vbeta segments and 13 reverse primers for TCR Jbeta segments was used. The CDR3 region of rearranged TCR beta genes was amplified from genomic DNA by a multiplex PCR assay. On the Illumina HiSeq System, the amplified TCR beta libraries were sequenced as 87-base-pair reads. Per the authors' processing: In a later analysis, tens of millions of unique TCR beta chains were counted across the approximately 640 repertoires, and roughly 11 million of these chains were shared by at least two donors. To remove PCR and sequencing errors, raw reads were error-corrected and collapsed into unique sequences using a nearest-neighbor algorithm that merged closely related sequences. CDR3 sequences were aligned to IMGT reference sequences to assign V, D and J gene segments. Each retained sequence needed at least a six-nucleotide match to both a V gene segment and a J gene segment. Rearrangements were called productive when the CDR3 lacked stop codons and stayed in frame with V and J; all others were non-productive. Following IMGT convention, CDR3 was defined as the stretch from the second conserved V-encoded cysteine to the conserved J-encoded phenylalanine. The earlier analysis of 500 to 650 of the donors excluded any sequence lacking an unambiguous match to a single V gene segment. In an earlier analysis of roughly 500 of the donors, V segments were called functional above 56.7% productive rearrangements and were called segregating when the between-donor standard deviation exceeded 5%. A statistical classification framework was built to diagnose cytomegalovirus status from the catalog of TCR beta chain sequences. In a later analysis, TCR nucleotide sequences were compared against IMGT/GENE-DB human TR gene sequences so that V and J genes could be assigned. A later analysis assigned CDR3 sequences and most-parsimonious VDJ recombination scenarios with the TCRdist pipeline. In a later analysis, each TCR beta chain was defined by its CDR3 amino acid sequence together with its V-gene family, and reads lacking a unique V-gene family were excluded. As a way to deal with suspected cross-contamination and a sequencing artifact, a later analysis dropped more than 500 nucleotide sequences that were highly shared and had low generation probability. For each public chain, a later analysis derived a clonal expansion index from normalized ranks of inferred template counts within each repertoire. A later analysis computed generation probabilities with a VDJ recombination model fitted to out-of-frame rearrangements, and checked the results against IGoR. In a later analysis, hypergeometric tests were used to score TCR-TCR, TCR-HLA and TCR-CMV co-occurrence, with a repertoire-size bias correction applied to TCR pairs. To estimate false discovery rates, a later analysis permuted the HLA or CMV assignments 20 times. In a later analysis, co-occurring TCRs were grouped using DBSCAN, and TCRdist sequence similarity was added for clustering within HLA-allele-positive subsets. Co-occurrence clustering excluded repertoires with fewer than 30,000 or more than 120,000 public chains, plus five with anomalous nucleotide sharing. TCRdb limited this immuneACCESS table to in-frame rearrangements with V and J called. A share of clones is missing; checked studies link under half to unresolved V genes, and the rest is unexplained. V and J calls plus clone size are reproduced from that table; the DNA served to infer D and trimming. The sample table contains some 55,000 clones; only one count was recorded for about 86% of them. Over 1.5% of the sample goes to the ten largest clones.

The sequence derives from a man between 35 and 55 years old in good health and CMV-seronegative. The chain uses TRBV7-2 and TRBJ2-1; the D gene is possibly TRBD1, with 5 bases matching. The sample taken for sequencing was PBMCs. The sequence in DNA is TGTGCCAGCAGCTTAGGTGGGTGGGGCGAGCAGTTCTTC. Its amino acids are CASSLGGWGEQFF.